This T cell receptor (beta chain) comes out of a study of cytomegalovirus exposure and HLA in healthy donors. The CDR3 length is 15 residues. V was clipped by 3 bases and J by 6 bases, with 19 bases between them. In germline, CDR1 is SGHRS, CDR2 YFSETQ. PCR employed 60 Vbeta and 13 Jbeta primers. Using immunoSEQ multiplex PCR, the repertoire was profiled, and TCRdb retains in-frame clones only, with some absent. The repertoire holds some 200,000 clones, 65% to 90% seen once, with less than 7% in the top ten. The chain links TRBV5-1 to TRBJ2-7; TRBD1 is a possible D gene (6 bases). Sequenced input: PBMCs. The TCR was taken from a middle-aged man in good health and CMV-seropositive. In DNA, the CDR3 is TGCGCCAGCAGCTCCGCGGGCGAACAGGGTGGCGAGCAGTACTTC. It yields the protein CASSSAGEQGGEQYF.